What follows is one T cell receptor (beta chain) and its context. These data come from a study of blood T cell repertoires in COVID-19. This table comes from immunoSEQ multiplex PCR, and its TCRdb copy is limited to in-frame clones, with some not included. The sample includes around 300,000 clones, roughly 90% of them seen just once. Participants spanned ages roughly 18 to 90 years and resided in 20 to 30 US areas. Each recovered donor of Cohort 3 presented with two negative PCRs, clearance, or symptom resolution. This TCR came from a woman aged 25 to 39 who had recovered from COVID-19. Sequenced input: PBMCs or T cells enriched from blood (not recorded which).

CDR3 sequence: CASSQDSTGEGNTEAFF. CDR3 nucleotides: TGCGCCAGCAGCCAAGATAGTACGGGGGAAGGGAACACTGAAGCTTTCTTT. The gene calls are TRBV4-1 and TRBJ1-1; possible D gene TRBD1, 5 bases. The V end lost 0 bases, the J end lost 1 base, and 15 bases lay between the germline ends. The CDR3 contains 17 residues. The V gene's germline CDR1 is MGHRA and CDR2 YSYEKL.